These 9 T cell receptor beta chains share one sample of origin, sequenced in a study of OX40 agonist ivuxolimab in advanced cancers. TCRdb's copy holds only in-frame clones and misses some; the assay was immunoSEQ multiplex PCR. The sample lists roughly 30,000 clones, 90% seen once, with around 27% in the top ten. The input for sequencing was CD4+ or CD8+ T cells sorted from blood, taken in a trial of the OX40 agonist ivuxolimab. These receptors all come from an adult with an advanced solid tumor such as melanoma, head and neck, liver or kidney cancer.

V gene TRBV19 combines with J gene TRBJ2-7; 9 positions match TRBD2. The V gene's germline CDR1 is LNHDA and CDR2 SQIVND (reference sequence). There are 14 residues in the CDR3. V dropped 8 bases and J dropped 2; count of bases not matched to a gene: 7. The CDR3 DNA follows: TGTGCCAGTCGGACTAGCGTACTAGCCTACGAGCAGTACTTC. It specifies CASRTSVLAYEQYF.

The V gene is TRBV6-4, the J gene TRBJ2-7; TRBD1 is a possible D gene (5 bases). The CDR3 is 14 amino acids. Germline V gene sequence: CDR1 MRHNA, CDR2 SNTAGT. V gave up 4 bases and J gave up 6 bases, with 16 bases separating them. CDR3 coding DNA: TGTGCCAGCAGTGGGGGCCTTTCTCTCGCCGAGCAGTACTTC. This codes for CASSGGLSLAEQYF.

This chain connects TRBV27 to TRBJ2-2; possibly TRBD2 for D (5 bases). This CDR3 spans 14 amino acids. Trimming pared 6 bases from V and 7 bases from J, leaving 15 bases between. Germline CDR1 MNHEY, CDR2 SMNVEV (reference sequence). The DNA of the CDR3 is TGTGCCAGCAGCACCGGCGAGGGTCACGGGGAGCTGTTTTTT. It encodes CASSTGEGHGELFF.

CDR3 DNA sequence: TGTGCCAGCAGCTTGTTTGTTGGGGACGGGGAGCTGTTTTTT. Translating gives CASSLFVGDGELFF. V and J are TRBV5-4 and TRBJ2-2; D gene unclear. The germline gives CDR1 SGHNT, CDR2 YYREEE (reference sequence). V shed 1 base and J shed 7 bases, with 11 bases lying between them. CDR3 size: 14 residues.

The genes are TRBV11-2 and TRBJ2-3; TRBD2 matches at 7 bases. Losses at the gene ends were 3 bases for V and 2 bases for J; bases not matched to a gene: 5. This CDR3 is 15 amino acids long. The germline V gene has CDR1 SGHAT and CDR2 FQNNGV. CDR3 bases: TGTGCCAGCAGCTTCTCGGGGGACTACACAGATACGCAGTATTTT. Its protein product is CASSFSGDYTDTQYF. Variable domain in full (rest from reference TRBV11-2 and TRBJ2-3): EAGVAQSPRYKIIEKRQSVAFWCNPISGHATLYWYQQILGQGPKLLIQFQNNGVVDDSQLPKDRFSAERLKGVDSTLKIQPAKLEDSAVYLCASSFSGDYTDTQYFGPGTRLTVL.

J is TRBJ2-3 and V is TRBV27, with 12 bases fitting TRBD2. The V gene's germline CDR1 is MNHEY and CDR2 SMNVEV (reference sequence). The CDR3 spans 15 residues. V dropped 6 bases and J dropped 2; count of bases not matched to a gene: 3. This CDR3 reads CASSLAGGTTDTQYF. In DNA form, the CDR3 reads TGTGCCAGCAGCCTAGCGGGAGGGACCACAGATACGCAGTATTTT.

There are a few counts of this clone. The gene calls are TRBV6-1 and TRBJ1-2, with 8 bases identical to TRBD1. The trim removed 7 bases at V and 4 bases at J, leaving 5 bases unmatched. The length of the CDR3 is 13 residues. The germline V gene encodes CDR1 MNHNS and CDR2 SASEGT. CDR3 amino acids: CASKRQGTYGYTF. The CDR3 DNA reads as TGTGCCAGCAAGAGACAGGGGACCTATGGCTACACCTTC.

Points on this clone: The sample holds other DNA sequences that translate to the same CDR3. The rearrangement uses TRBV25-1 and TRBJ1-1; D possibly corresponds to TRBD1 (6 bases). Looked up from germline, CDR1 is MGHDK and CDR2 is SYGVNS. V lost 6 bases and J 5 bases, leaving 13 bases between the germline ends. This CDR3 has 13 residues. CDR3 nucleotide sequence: TGTGCCAGCAGGCCCACAGGGAAAACTGAAGCTTTCTTT. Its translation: CASRPTGKTEAFF.

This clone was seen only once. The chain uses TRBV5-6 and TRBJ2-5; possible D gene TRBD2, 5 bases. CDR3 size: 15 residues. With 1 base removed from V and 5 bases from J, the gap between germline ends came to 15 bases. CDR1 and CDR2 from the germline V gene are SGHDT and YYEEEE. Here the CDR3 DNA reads TGTGCCAGCAGCTTGTCGGACCCCTGGGAGGAGACCCAGTACTTC. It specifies CASSLSDPWEETQYF.